The T cell receptor beta chain described here comes from a study of shared clonotypes between healthy human individuals. Germline V lookup: CDR1 LNHDA, CDR2 SQIVND (reference sequence). This CDR3 comprises 15 residues. V shed 5 bases, J shed 3 bases, and the junction held 9 bases outside the gene matches. This table comes from immunoSEQ multiplex PCR, and its TCRdb copy is limited to in-frame clones, with some not included. The repertoire consists of 2 million to 3 million clones, with 93% occurring once and the leading ten covering roughly 0.39%. The TCR was taken from a man aged 18 to 30 in good health. Some clones in this sample may be carry-over from other donors' samples. The genes are TRBV19 and TRBJ2-7; 8 bases line up with TRBD1. Material for sequencing was naive CD4+ T cells from PBMCs. The subset here: CD45RA+ positively selected. As DNA, the CDR3 is TGTGCCAGTAGTCCCAGGGGGCGAGCGAGCTACGAGCAGTACTTC. Translating gives CASSPRGRASYEQYF.